One sample yielded the 9 T cell receptor beta chains listed below, sequenced in a study of spatial heterogeneity in lung cancer. Described time point: sample taken at primary tumor resection. The authors sequenced whole RNA from tumor, nontumor lung or frozen PBMC without sorting. TCRdb used MiXCR to reprocess the 5' RACE reads, holding one entry per CDR3 protein. The sample records over 1,500 distinct CDR3 sequences, 15% to 20% being singletons. This sample comprised PBMCs, obtained at surgery. These receptors came from a male donor with early-stage non-small cell lung cancer.

By sample share, this clonotype is hyperexpanded. Sequence at one end of the junction differs from germline and may be a read error. The rearrangement links TRBV7-7 to TRBJ2-5; a possible D gene is TRBD1 (5 bases). Germline assignment: CDR1 SSHAT and CDR2 FNYEAQ (reference sequence). The CDR3 spans 13 residues. CDR3 sequence: CASSLVGEETQYF. CDR3 nucleotides: TGTGCTAGCAGCTTAGTAGGGGAAGAGACCCAGTACTTC. Looking up the rest from reference TRBV7-7 and TRBJ2-5 gives the full variable domain: GAGVSQSPRYKVTKRGQDVTLRCDPISSHATLYWYQQALGQGPEFLTYFNYEAQPDKSGLPSDRFSAERPEGSISTLTIQRTEQRDSAMYRCASSLVGEETQYFGPGTRLLVL.

This clonotype is categorized as large. The rearrangement uses TRBV14 and TRBJ1-2; D perhaps matches TRBD1 (5 bases). The CDR3 is 17 residues long. Trimming removed 0 bases from V and 6 bases from J, with 20 bases in between. The germline CDR1 and CDR2 sequences are SGHDN and FVKESK. For the CDR3, the DNA is TGTGCCAGCAGCCAAGAGGAGGGGTTAATCACTGGGGATGGCTACACCTTC. Protein product: CASSQEEGLITGDGYTF.

This clonotype is deemed large. Written as DNA, the CDR3 is TGCGCCAGCACCACTCGAGGGGGACAGGGATTTTACAATGAGCAGTTCTTC. Encoded protein: CASTTRGGQGFYNEQFF. The chain combines TRBV23-1 with TRBJ2-1, with 9 bases fitting TRBD1. TRBV23-1 is designated an ORF whose function remains uncertain. CDR3 length: 17 amino acids. After removal of 7 bases from V and 4 bases from J, the junction contained 14 bases not matched to a gene.

V usage is TRBV4-1 and J usage is TRBJ1-4; TRBD1 matches 12 bases. The V gene end was trimmed by 4 bases and the J gene end by 4 bases; junction bases not matched to a gene: 13. The V gene's germline CDR1 is MGHRA and CDR2 YSYEKL. The CDR3 has 19 amino acids. The CDR3 DNA follows: TGCGCCAGCAGCCGAGTGCCTGGGACAGGGGGCAGTGATAATGAAAAACTGTTTTTT. Translation gives CASSRVPGTGGSDNEKLFF.

In its sample, this clonotype ranks as large. The gene calls are TRBV7-9 and TRBJ2-7; D is possibly TRBD1 or TRBD2 (6 bases each). In germline, CDR1 is SEHNR, CDR2 FQNEAQ (reference sequence). The CDR3 loop spans 17 amino acids. V shed 5 bases and J shed 1 base, with 21 bases lying between them. The CDR3 here is CASSLRGQPEGSYEQYF. CDR3 DNA: TGTGCCAGCAGCCTGAGAGGACAGCCGGAGGGGTCCTACGAGCAGTACTTC.

This clonotype is medium-sized (0.01 to 0.1%) within its sample. The genes are TRBV3-1 and TRBJ2-5; D is undetermined. The length of the CDR3 is 15 residues. Germline values: CDR1 LGHDT, CDR2 YNNKEL (reference sequence). Trimming left V 0 bases short and J 4 bases short, with 12 bases between. The CDR3 region has the DNA TGTGCCAGCAGCCAAGATAATTGGAATGGAGAGACCCAGTACTTC. This encodes CASSQDNWNGETQYF.

In its sample, this clonotype ranks as medium-sized. The chain combines TRBV20-1 with TRBJ2-2; D uncertain. Germline V gene data show CDR1 as DFQATT and CDR2 as SNEGSKA (reference sequence). Trimming left V 6 bases short and J 3 bases short, with 20 bases between. The CDR3 is 16 amino acids. The CDR3 loop reads CSAYRQNTEDTGELFF. The DNA of the CDR3 is TGCAGTGCATACAGACAAAACACAGAGGACACCGGGGAGCTGTTTTTT.

Within the sample, this clonotype is medium-sized. The J gene is TRBJ2-1, the V gene TRBV6-1, with a weak D call TRBD2 (11 bases). The V and J ends lost 7 bases and 6 bases respectively, with 19 bases between them. From germline, CDR1 is MNHNS and CDR2 SASEGT. The CDR3 contains 15 residues. CDR3 amino acids: CASKDRGTSGNEQFF. In nucleotides, the CDR3 is TGTGCCAGCAAGGACAGGGGGACTAGCGGCAATGAGCAGTTCTTC.

Comment on this clonotype: This could be a read error, since a much larger clone is one nucleotide away. This chain links TRBV27 with TRBJ2-5; D possibly matches TRBD1 or TRBD2 (5 bases each). The V and J ends lost 5 bases and 2 bases respectively, with 24 bases between them. This CDR3 contains 18 residues. Per the germline V gene, CDR1 is MNHEY and CDR2 is SMNVEV (reference sequence). This chain's CDR3 is CASSPWDQEKGLQETQYF. The DNA of the CDR3 is TGTGCCAGCAGTCCGTGGGACCAGGAAAAAGGGCTACAAGAGACCCAGTACTTC.